The source of this T cell receptor beta chain is a study of cytomegalovirus exposure and HLA in healthy donors. Whole-study findings and limits: Analysis performed later found more than 15,000 TCR beta sequences associated with HLA alleles at 0.05 false discovery rate.

Of note for this clone: The antigen remains undetermined. The junction shows a germline mismatch at one end, possibly a read error.

Germline CDR1 SSHAT, CDR2 FNYEAQ (reference sequence). The CDR3 loop spans 14 amino acids. The PCR ran on 60 Vbeta and 13 Jbeta primers. Clones were read by immunoSEQ multiplex PCR, and TCRdb kept only the in-frame ones, dropping some. The repertoire has roughly 170,000 clones, 75% to 90% of them found once; the top ten carry under 0.75%. Sequenced material: PBMCs. This TCR was sampled from a boy aged 10-17 years in good health and CMV-seronegative. The V and J genes are TRBV7-7 and TRBJ2-5; a weak D match, TRBD2 (5 bases). CDR3 residues: CASSSGNGEETQYF. The CDR3 DNA reads TGTGCTAGCAGCTCGGGGAATGGGGAAGAGACCCAGTACTTC.